The next 26 T cell receptor beta chains were all read from a single sample in a study of blood T cell repertoires in COVID-19. Data came from immunoSEQ multiplex PCR; TCRdb stores just in-frame clones and leaves some out. The profile covers about 190,000 clones, with more than 60% appearing a single time and around 12% taken by the ten largest. Specimen: peripheral blood. These receptors were collected from a woman aged 45-65 years with acute or convalescent COVID-19.

The genes are TRBV9 and TRBJ1-6; D remains ambiguous. The CDR3 length is 13 residues. Germline values: CDR1 SGDLS, CDR2 YYNGEE. Trimming took off 0 bases at V and 9 bases at J, with 7 bases between the two ends. CDR3 loop: CASSVGSVSPLHF. Written as DNA, the CDR3 is TGTGCCAGCAGCGTAGGCTCGGTTTCACCCCTCCACTTT. Full variable domain (missing parts from reference TRBV9 and TRBJ1-6): DSGVTQTPKHLITATGQRVTLRCSPRSGDLSVYWYQQSLDQGLQFLIQYYNGEERAKGNILERFSAQQFPDLHSELNLSSLELGDSALYFCASSVGSVSPLHFGNGTRLTVT.

The gene calls are TRBV7-8 and TRBJ1-2; weak D call: TRBD1 (5 bases). This CDR3 is built from 15 residues. The germline CDR1 and CDR2 sequences are SGHVS and FQNEAQ. Trimming took 3 bases from V and 4 from J, leaving 15 bases between them. The CDR3 region is CASSLHGAGTYGYTF. CDR3 nucleotides: TGTGCCAGCAGCTTGCACGGGGCGGGGACCTATGGCTACACCTTC.

J is TRBJ2-7 and V is TRBV11-2, with 7 nucleotides matching TRBD1. Unmatched junction bases numbered 5, after V lost 1 base and J lost 2 bases. This CDR3 region has 15 residues. The germline gives CDR1 SGHAT, CDR2 FQNNGV. The CDR3 DNA sequence: TGTGCCAGCAGCTTAGGAGGGGGCTACACCTACGAGCAGTACTTC. Residues: CASSLGGGYTYEQYF. Using reference TRBV11-2 and TRBJ2-7 for the parts outside the CDR3, the full variable domain is EAGVAQSPRYKIIEKRQSVAFWCNPISGHATLYWYQQILGQGPKLLIQFQNNGVVDDSQLPKDRFSAERLKGVDSTLKIQPAKLEDSAVYLCASSLGGGYTYEQYFGPGTRLTVT.

The chain employs TRBV6-5 and TRBJ1-5; 8 bases map to TRBD1. Germline values: CDR1 MNHEY, CDR2 SVGAGI. The CDR3 consists of 15 residues. V lost 5 bases and J lost 6; bases outside the gene matches: 9. The CDR3 sequence: CASSNTGGRGQPQHF. The CDR3 region has the DNA TGTGCCAGCAGTAATACAGGGGGACGAGGTCAGCCCCAGCATTTT.

This chain connects TRBV19 to TRBJ1-5; D is unresolved. Germline V lookup: CDR1 LNHDA, CDR2 SQIVND (reference sequence). This CDR3 contains 17 residues. Trimming took off 3 bases at V and 2 bases at J, with 17 bases between the two ends. DNA for the CDR3: TGTGCCAGTAGTATCCATCCCGCCCCAACAGGCAATCAGCCCCAGCATTTT. Its protein is CASSIHPAPTGNQPQHF.

V usage is TRBV6-4 and J usage is TRBJ1-1, with D tentatively TRBD1 (5 bases). The CDR3 loop spans 14 amino acids. V dropped 4 bases and J dropped 1 base, with 10 bases sitting between them. CDR1 is MRHNA and CDR2 is SNTAGT in the germline V gene. In DNA form, the CDR3 reads TGTGCCAGCAGTGCACAGGTCGGGAACACTGAAGCTTTCTTT. This gives the protein CASSAQVGNTEAFF.

This CDR3 is CASSVTNSGGYTF. In DNA, the CDR3 is TGCGCCAGCAGCGTGACAAACTCTGGTGGCTACACCTTC. The rearrangement uses TRBV5-1 and TRBJ1-2; unclear D gene. Looked up from germline, CDR1 is SGHRS and CDR2 is YFSETQ. This CDR3 has 13 amino acids. Trimming cost V 4 bases and J 7 bases, with 14 bases left between them.

This chain joins TRBV7-9 and TRBJ2-7; the match to TRBD1 covers 8 bases. From germline, CDR1 is SEHNR and CDR2 FQNEAQ (reference sequence). V was clipped by 5 bases and J by 12 bases; unmatched bases: 15. CDR3 length: 14 residues. CDR3 protein: CASSPDRGRLRPYF. The CDR3 nucleotides read TGTGCCAGCAGCCCCGACAGGGGTCGTCTCAGACCGTACTTC.

V gene TRBV28 combines with J gene TRBJ2-7, with D maybe TRBD1 (5 bases). V was clipped by 1 base and J by 1 base, with 26 bases between them. The germline CDR1 and CDR2 sequences are MDHEN and SYDVKM. The CDR3 runs 20 residues. CDR3 nucleotides: TGTGCCAGCAGTTTATCCCCTGATATTGACTCTCTGGGGCCTTCCTACGAGCAGTACTTC. Its translation: CASSLSPDIDSLGPSYEQYF.

V is TRBV9 and J is TRBJ2-1; 9 bases map to TRBD2. The CDR3 runs 15 residues. V shed 3 bases, J shed 5 bases, and the junction held 6 bases outside the gene matches. Germline V gene lookup returns CDR1 SGDLS and CDR2 YYNGEE. CDR3 protein: CASSARLAVNNEQFF. The CDR3 bases are TGTGCCAGCAGCGCCCGACTAGCGGTAAACAATGAGCAGTTCTTC.

J is TRBJ2-2 and V is TRBV30; 7 bases are a match to TRBD1. This CDR3 is built from 15 residues. Trimming took 3 bases from V and 6 from J; bases not matched to a gene: 10. The germline gives CDR1 GTSNPN, CDR2 SVGIG (reference sequence). The chain's CDR3 is CAWSAGRGSAGELFF. The DNA of the CDR3 is TGTGCCTGGAGCGCAGGCAGGGGGTCTGCCGGGGAGCTGTTTTTT.

The J gene is TRBJ1-5, the V gene TRBV2; TRBD1 might be the D (5 bases). This CDR3 has 14 residues. Germline-derived CDR1 and CDR2 are SNHLY and FYNNEI. Between the trimmed V and J ends, which lost 7 bases and 7 bases, there was a span of 17 bases. The CDR3 sequence: CASTGSGIGQPQHF. Here the CDR3 DNA reads TGTGCCAGCACAGGATCAGGGATCGGACAGCCCCAGCATTTT.

This chain uses TRBV14 with TRBJ2-7, with 8 positions matching TRBD1. The junction had 10 bases not matched to a gene; V was cut back by 3 bases and J by 6 bases. Germline values: CDR1 SGHDN, CDR2 FVKESK. This CDR3 region has 15 residues. CDR3 in amino acids: CASSHPAGGKGEQYF. In DNA form, the CDR3 reads TGTGCCAGCAGCCACCCGGCAGGGGGCAAAGGCGAGCAGTACTTC.

CDR3 amino acids: CASSIGHSYSNQPQHF. The DNA of the CDR3 is TGTGCCAGTAGTATCGGACACTCTTATAGCAATCAGCCCCAGCATTTT. This chain uses TRBV19 with TRBJ1-5; D is possibly TRBD1 (5 bases). CDR3 length equals 16 residues. CDR1 and CDR2 (germline): LNHDA, SQIVND (reference sequence). V shed 3 bases and J shed 0 bases, with 12 bases lying between them.

The chain joins TRBV7-2 to TRBJ1-5; 7 bases match TRBD1. V shed 5 bases and J 3 bases; nucleotides not matched to a gene: 4. The CDR3 consists of 14 residues. Germline assignment: CDR1 SGHTA and CDR2 FQGNSA. The CDR3 spells CASSPGTVNQPQHF. The DNA of the CDR3 is TGTGCCAGCAGCCCTGGGACAGTCAATCAGCCCCAGCATTTT.

This clone was seen a handful of times. The rearrangement joins TRBV19 to TRBJ1-5, with 7 bases aligning to TRBD1. Trimming cost V 2 bases and J 3 bases; bases outside gene matches: 7. The CDR3 spans 16 residues. Germline CDR1 is LNHDA and CDR2 is SQIVND (reference sequence). CDR3 sequence: CASSIPPGQLNQPQHF. The DNA for the CDR3 is TGTGCCAGTAGTATACCTCCGGGACAGCTCAATCAGCCCCAGCATTTT.

This CDR3 is CASKDFEGFGYGYTF. CDR3 nucleotides: TGTGCCAGCAAGGATTTTGAGGGCTTCGGCTATGGCTACACCTTC. V and J are TRBV6-4 and TRBJ1-2; D unclear. The CDR3 consists of 15 residues. V was trimmed by 7 bases and J by 4 bases, leaving 19 bases between them. Germline V gives CDR1 MRHNA, CDR2 SNTAGT.

The rearrangement uses TRBV19 and TRBJ1-2; a possible D gene is TRBD1 (6 bases). V was clipped by 7 bases and J by 0 bases, with 15 bases between them. CDR1 and CDR2 (germline): LNHDA, SQIVND (reference sequence). CDR3 length: 15 residues. The CDR3 sequence is CASTWRTVTNYGYTF. The CDR3 nucleotides read TGTGCCAGTACTTGGAGGACAGTCACTAACTATGGCTACACCTTC.

The V and J genes are TRBV4-3 and TRBJ2-2; tentatively, D is TRBD1 (6 bases). Germline lookup yields CDR1 LGHNA and CDR2 YSLEER. Trimming removed 5 bases from V and 3 bases from J, with 13 bases in between. This CDR3 is 15 amino acids long. In DNA, the CDR3 is TGCGCCAGCAGCTCATCGCCAGGGGACACCGGGGAGCTGTTTTTT. Its protein is CASSSSPGDTGELFF.

The chain employs TRBV6-5 and TRBJ2-3; possibly TRBD2 for D (6 bases). This CDR3 is built from 15 residues. Germline values: CDR1 MNHEY, CDR2 SVGAGI. The V gene lost 6 bases and the J gene lost 1 base, with 14 bases spanning the gap. CDR3 in amino acids: CASREGRYGTDTQYF. The CDR3 nucleotides read TGTGCCAGCAGGGAGGGGAGGTACGGCACAGATACGCAGTATTTT.

This chain joins TRBV9 and TRBJ1-3; the match to TRBD1 covers 9 bases. The ends lost 3 bases at V and 8 bases at J; junction bases unmatched: 12. Germline V CDR1 and CDR2: SGDLS, YYNGEE. This CDR3 has 16 residues. The CDR3, as DNA: TGTGCCAGCAGCGCCCAAACAGGGGGCTACGGAGACACCATATATTTT. Residues: CASSAQTGGYGDTIYF.

V usage is TRBV6-5 and J usage is TRBJ1-3, with D possibly TRBD1 on 6 matching bases. V lost 1 base, J lost 4 bases, and 11 bases lay in between. The CDR3 loop spans 15 amino acids. Germline CDR1 is MNHEY and CDR2 is SVGAGI. CDR3 residues: CASSYLAGTGNTIYF. The CDR3 region has the DNA TGTGCCAGCAGTTACTTGGCAGGGACAGGAAACACCATATATTTT.

This clone was seen a few times. J is TRBJ1-5 and V is TRBV28, with a possible D match to TRBD1 (6 bases). The CDR3 sequence is 16 residues long. The ends were cut back, 5 bases at V and 7 bases at J, with 21 bases in the middle. Germline V CDR1 and CDR2: MDHEN, SYDVKM. CDR3 coding DNA: TGTGCCAGCAGTAAGTTATATGGGGGCGCGGAGCAGCCCCAGCATTTT. This gives the protein CASSKLYGGAEQPQHF.

The chain joins TRBV5-1 to TRBJ2-7, with 14 nucleotides matching TRBD2. The CDR3 consists of 18 residues. Trimming at V came to 0 bases and at J to 3 bases, leaving 8 bases not matched to a gene. Germline V gene sequence: CDR1 SGHRS, CDR2 YFSETQ. CDR3 amino acids: CASSLVSGTSGRGYEQYF. For the CDR3, the DNA is TGCGCCAGCAGCTTGGTTTCCGGGACTAGCGGGAGAGGCTACGAGCAGTACTTC. The full variable domain, rest sourced from reference TRBV5-1 and TRBJ2-7, is KAGVTQTPRYLIKTRGQQVTLSCSPISGHRSVSWYQQTPGQGLQFLFEYFSETQRNKGNFPGRFSGRQFSNSRSEMNVSTLELGDSALYLCASSLVSGTSGRGYEQYFGPGTRLTVT.

The rearrangement links TRBV30 to TRBJ2-7; 7 positions match TRBD1. V shed 1 base and J 2 bases; nucleotides not matched to a gene: 5. CDR3 size: 14 residues. The germline V gene has CDR1 GTSNPN and CDR2 SVGIG (reference sequence). The CDR3 nucleotides are TGTGCCTGGAGTGCCGGGACAGTCACCTACGAGCAGTACTTC. This codes for CAWSAGTVTYEQYF.

The V and J genes are TRBV7-2 and TRBJ2-1; a possible D gene is TRBD2 (6 bases). CDR3 length equals 15 residues. Trimming shortened V by 1 base and J by 5 bases, and 12 bases separated the two germline ends. Germline-derived CDR1 and CDR2 are SGHTA and FQGNSA. The CDR3 loop is CASSLVGTGHNEQFF. In DNA, the CDR3 is TGTGCCAGCAGCTTAGTAGGGACTGGGCACAATGAGCAGTTCTTC.